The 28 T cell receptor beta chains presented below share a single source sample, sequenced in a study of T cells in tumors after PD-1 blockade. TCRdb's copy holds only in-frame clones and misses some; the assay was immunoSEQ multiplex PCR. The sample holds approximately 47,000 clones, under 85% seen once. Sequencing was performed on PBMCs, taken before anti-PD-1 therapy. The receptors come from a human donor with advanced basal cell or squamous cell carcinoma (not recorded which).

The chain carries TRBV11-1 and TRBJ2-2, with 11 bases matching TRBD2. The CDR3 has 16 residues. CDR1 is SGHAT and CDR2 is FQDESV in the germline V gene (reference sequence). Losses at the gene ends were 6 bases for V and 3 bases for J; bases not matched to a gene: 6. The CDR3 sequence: CASRTGTSGYTGELFF. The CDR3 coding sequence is TGTGCCAGCAGAACCGGGACTAGCGGATACACCGGGGAGCTGTTTTTT. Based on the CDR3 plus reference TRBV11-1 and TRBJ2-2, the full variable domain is EAEVAQSPRYKITEKSQAVAFWCDPISGHATLYWYRQILGQGPELLVQFQDESVVDDSQLPKDRFSAERLKGVDSTLKIQPAELGDSAMYLCASRTGTSGYTGELFFGEGSRLTVL.

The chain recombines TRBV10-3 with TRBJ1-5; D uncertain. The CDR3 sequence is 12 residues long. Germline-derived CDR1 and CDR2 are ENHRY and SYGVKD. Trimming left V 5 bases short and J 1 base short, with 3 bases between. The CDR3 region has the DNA TGTGCCATCAGTCAAAGCAATCAGCCCCAGCATTTT. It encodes CAISQSNQPQHF.

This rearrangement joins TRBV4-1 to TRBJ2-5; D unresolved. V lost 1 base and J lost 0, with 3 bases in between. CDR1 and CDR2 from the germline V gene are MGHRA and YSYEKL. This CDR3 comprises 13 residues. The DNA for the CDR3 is TGCGCCAGCAGCCAAGGGCACCAAGAGACCCAGTACTTC. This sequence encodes CASSQGHQETQYF.

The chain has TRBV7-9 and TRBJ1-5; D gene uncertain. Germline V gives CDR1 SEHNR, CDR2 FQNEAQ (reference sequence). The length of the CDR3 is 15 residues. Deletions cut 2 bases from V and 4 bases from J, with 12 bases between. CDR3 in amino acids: CASSLNAGLNQPQHF. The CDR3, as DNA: TGTGCCAGCAGCTTAAACGCGGGCTTAAATCAGCCCCAGCATTTT. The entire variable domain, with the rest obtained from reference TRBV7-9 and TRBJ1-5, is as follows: DTGVSQNPRHKITKRGQNVTFRCDPISEHNRLYWYRQTLGQGPEFLTYFQNEAQLEKSRLLSDRFSAERPKGSFSTLEIQRTEQGDSAMYLCASSLNAGLNQPQHFGDGTRLSIL.

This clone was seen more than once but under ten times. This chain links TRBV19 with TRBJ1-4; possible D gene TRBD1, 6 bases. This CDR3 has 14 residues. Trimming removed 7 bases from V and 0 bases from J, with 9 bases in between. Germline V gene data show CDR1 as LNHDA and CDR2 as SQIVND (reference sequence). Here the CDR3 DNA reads TGTGCCAGTAAGGGGGAAACAACTAATGAAAAACTGTTTTTT. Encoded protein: CASKGETTNEKLFF.

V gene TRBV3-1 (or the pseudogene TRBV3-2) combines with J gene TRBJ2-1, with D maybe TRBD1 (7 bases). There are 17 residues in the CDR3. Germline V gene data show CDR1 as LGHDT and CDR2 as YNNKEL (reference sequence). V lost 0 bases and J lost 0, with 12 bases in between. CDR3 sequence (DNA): TGTGCCAGCAGCCAAGAAGGGGGGACAGTCTCCTACAATGAGCAGTTCTTC. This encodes CASSQEGGTVSYNEQFF.

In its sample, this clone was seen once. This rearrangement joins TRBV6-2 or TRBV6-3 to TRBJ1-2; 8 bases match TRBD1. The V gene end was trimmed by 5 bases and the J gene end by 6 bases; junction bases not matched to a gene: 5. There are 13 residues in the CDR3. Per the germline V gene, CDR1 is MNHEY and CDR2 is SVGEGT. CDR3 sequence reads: CASSDQTGDGYTF. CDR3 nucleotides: TGTGCCAGCAGTGACCAGACAGGGGATGGCTACACCTTC.

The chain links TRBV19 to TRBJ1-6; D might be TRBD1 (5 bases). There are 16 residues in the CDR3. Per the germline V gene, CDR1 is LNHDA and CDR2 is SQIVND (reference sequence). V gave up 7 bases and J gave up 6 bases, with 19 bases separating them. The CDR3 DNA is TGTGCCAGTACCGACCGACCGGGACGGAGTAATTCACCCCTCCACTTT. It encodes CASTDRPGRSNSPLHF.

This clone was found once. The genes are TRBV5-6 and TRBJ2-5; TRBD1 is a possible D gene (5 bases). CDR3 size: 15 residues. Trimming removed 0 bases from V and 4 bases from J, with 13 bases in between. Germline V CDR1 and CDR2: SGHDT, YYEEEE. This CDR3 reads CASSLAQGYRETQYF. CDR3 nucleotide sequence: TGTGCCAGCAGCTTGGCTCAGGGTTATCGAGAGACCCAGTACTTC.

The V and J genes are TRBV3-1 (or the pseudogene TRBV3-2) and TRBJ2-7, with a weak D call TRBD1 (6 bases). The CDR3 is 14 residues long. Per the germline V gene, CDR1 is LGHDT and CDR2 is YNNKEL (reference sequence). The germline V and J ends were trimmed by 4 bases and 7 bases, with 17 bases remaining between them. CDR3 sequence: CASSRSGHSEEQYF. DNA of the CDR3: TGTGCCAGCAGCCGTTCGGGACACTCTGAAGAGCAGTACTTC.

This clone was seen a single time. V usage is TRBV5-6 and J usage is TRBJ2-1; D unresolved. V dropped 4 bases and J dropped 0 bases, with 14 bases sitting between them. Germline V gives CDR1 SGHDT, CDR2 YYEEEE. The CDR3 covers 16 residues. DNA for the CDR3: TGTGCCAGCAGCCCAGCCCTAACTAACTCCTACAATGAGCAGTTCTTC. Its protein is CASSPALTNSYNEQFF. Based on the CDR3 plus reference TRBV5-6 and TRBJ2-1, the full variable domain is DAGVTQSPTHLIKTRGQQVTLRCSPKSGHDTVSWYQQALGQGPQFIFQYYEEEERQRGNFPDRFSGHQFPNYSSELNVNALLLGDSALYLCASSPALTNSYNEQFFGPGTRLTVL.

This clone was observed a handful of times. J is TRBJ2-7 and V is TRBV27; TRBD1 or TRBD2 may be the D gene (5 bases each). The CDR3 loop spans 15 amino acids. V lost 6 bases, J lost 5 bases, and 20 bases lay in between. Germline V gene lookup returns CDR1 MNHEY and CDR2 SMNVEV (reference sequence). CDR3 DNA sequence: TGTGCCAGCAGCGCTAGGGACGGGCATCAGGACGAGCAGTACTTC. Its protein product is CASSARDGHQDEQYF.

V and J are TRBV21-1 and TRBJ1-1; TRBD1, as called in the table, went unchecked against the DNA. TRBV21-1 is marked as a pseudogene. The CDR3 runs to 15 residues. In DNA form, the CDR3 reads TGTGCCAGCAGCAAAGGTCCAGGTATGAACACTGAAGCTTTCTTT. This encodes CASSKGPGMNTEAFF.

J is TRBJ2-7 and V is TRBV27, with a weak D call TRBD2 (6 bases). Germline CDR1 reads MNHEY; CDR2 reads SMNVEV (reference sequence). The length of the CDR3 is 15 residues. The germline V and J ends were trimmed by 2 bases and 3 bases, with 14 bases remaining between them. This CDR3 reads CASSLLDRGGYEQYF. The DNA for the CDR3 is TGTGCCAGCAGTTTACTGGACCGGGGAGGCTACGAGCAGTACTTC.

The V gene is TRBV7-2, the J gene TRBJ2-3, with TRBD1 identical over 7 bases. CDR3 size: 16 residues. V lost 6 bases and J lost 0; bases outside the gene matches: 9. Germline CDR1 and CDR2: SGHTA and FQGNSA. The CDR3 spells CASSNRQGSSTDTQYF. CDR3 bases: TGTGCCAGCAGTAATAGACAGGGCTCTAGCACAGATACGCAGTATTTT.

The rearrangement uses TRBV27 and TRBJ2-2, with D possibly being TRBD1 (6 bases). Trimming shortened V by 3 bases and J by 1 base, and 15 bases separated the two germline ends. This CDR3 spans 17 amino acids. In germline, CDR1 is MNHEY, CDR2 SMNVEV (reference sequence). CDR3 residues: CASSFRTGSMNTGELFF. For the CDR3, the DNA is TGTGCCAGCAGTTTTAGAACAGGGAGTATGAACACCGGGGAGCTGTTTTTT.

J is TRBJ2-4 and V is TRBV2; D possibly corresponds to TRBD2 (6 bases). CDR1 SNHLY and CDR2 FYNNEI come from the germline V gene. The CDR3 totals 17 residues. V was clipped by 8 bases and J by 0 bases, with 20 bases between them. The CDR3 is CASAYTVVGGAKNIQYF. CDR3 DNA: TGTGCCAGCGCTTATACTGTGGTCGGGGGAGCCAAAAACATTCAGTACTTC.

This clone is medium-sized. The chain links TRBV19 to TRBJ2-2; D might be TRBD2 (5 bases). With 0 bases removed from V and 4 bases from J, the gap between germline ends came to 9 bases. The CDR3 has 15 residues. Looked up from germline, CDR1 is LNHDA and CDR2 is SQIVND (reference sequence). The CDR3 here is CASSIEFGVTGELFF. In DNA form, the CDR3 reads TGTGCCAGTAGTATAGAGTTCGGGGTCACCGGGGAGCTGTTTTTT. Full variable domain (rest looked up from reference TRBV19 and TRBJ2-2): DGGITQSPKYLFRKEGQNVTLSCEQNLNHDAMYWYRQDPGQGLRLIYYSQIVNDFQKGDIAEGYSVSREKKESFPLTVTSAQKNPTAFYLCASSIEFGVTGELFFGEGSRLTVL.

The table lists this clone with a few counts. This CDR3 reads CASSQDLYRSSGNTIYF. The DNA of the CDR3 is TGTGCCAGCAGCCAAGATTTGTATCGGTCGTCTGGAAACACCATATATTTT. The rearrangement joins TRBV3-1 (or the pseudogene TRBV3-2) to TRBJ1-3; no clear D. Germline V gene sequence: CDR1 LGHDT, CDR2 YNNKEL (reference sequence). V lost 0 bases to trimming and J lost 1 base, with 13 bases between them. This CDR3 is built from 17 residues.

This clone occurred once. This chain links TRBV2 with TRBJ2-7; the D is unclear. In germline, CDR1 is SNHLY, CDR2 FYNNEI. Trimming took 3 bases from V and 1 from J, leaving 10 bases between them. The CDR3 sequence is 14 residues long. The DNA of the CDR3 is TGTGCCAGCAGTGATTCCGGACGGTCCTACGAGCAGTACTTC. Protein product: CASSDSGRSYEQYF.

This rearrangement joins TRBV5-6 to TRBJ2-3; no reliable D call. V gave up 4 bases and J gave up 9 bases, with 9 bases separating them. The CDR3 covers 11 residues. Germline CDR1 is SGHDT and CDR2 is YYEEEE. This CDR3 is CASSQHETQYF. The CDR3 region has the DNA TGTGCCAGCAGCCAGCATGAGACGCAGTATTTT.

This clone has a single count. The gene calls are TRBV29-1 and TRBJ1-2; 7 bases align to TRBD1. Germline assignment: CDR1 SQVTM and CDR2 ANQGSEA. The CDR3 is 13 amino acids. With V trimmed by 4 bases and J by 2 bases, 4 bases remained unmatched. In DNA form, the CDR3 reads TGCAGCGTTGGAGACAGGGAAAACTATGGCTACACCTTC. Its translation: CSVGDRENYGYTF.

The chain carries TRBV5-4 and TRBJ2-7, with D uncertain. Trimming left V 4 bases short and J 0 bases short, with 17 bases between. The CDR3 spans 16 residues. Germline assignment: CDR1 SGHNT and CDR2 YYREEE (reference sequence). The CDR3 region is CASSTGIGAGSYEQYF. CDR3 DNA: TGTGCCAGCAGCACCGGAATTGGAGCTGGCTCCTACGAGCAGTACTTC.

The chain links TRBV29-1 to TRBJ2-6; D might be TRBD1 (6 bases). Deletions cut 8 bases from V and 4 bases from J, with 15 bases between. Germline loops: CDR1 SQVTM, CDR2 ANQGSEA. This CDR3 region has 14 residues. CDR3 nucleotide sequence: TGCAGCCCCAGGACAGCCCCCGGGGCCAACGTCCTGACTTTC. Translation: CSPRTAPGANVLTF.

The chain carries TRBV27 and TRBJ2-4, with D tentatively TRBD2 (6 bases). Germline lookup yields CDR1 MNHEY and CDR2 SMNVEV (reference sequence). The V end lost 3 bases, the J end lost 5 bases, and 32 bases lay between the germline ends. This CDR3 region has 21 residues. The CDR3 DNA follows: TGTGCCAGCAGTTTCGGGTCGAAGGGGATTCTAGCGCAGCCAAGGGAAAACATTCAGTACTTC. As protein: CASSFGSKGILAQPRENIQYF.

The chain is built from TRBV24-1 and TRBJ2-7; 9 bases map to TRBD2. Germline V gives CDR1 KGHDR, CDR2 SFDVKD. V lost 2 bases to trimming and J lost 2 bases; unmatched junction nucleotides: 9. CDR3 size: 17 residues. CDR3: CATSDSGNSGRPYEQYF. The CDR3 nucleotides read TGTGCCACCAGTGATTCCGGTAATAGCGGGAGACCCTACGAGCAGTACTTC.

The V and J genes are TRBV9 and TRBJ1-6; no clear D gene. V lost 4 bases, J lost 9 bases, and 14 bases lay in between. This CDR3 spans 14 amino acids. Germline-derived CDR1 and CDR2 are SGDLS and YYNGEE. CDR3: CASSPVIEGSPLHF. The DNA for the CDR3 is TGTGCCAGCAGCCCCGTCATAGAGGGTTCACCCCTCCACTTT.

The CDR3 reads CASSLPSGSDTQYF. DNA for the CDR3: TGTGCCAGCAGCTTGCCTAGCGGGTCAGATACGCAGTATTTT. This chain uses TRBV5-4 with TRBJ2-3; 8 bases are a match to TRBD2. V lost 1 base, J lost 4 bases, and 2 bases stayed unmatched. The CDR3 has 14 amino acids. Germline-derived CDR1 and CDR2 are SGHNT and YYREEE (reference sequence).